Listed here are 20 T cell receptor beta chains from one sample, sequenced in a study of cytomegalovirus exposure and HLA in healthy donors. Use of 60 Vbeta and 13 Jbeta primers characterized the PCR. Using immunoSEQ multiplex PCR, the repertoire was profiled, and TCRdb retains in-frame clones only, with some absent. The sample lists roughly 160,000 clones, around 80% seen once, with approximately 3.4% in the top ten. The sequenced material came from PBMCs. These receptors originate from a woman in her fifties or sixties in good health and CMV-seropositive.

The V and J genes are TRBV19 and TRBJ2-5, with D maybe TRBD1 (6 bases). Germline CDR1 reads LNHDA; CDR2 reads SQIVND (reference sequence). The CDR3 is made up of 13 amino acids. Trimming removed 7 bases at V and 2 bases at J, with 11 bases between. CDR3 DNA: TGTGCCAGTACCTCAGGACAGCAAGAGACCCAGTACTTC. This encodes CASTSGQQETQYF.

This rearrangement joins TRBV28 to TRBJ2-7; weak D call: TRBD1 (7 bases). The V gene lost 6 bases and the J gene lost 2 bases, with 20 bases spanning the gap. CDR1 and CDR2 (germline): MDHEN, SYDVKM. The CDR3 loop spans 16 amino acids. CDR3 loop: CASSFVGGGLPYEQYF. The CDR3 nucleotides are TGTGCCAGCAGCTTCGTAGGAGGGGGCCTCCCCTACGAGCAGTACTTC. The full variable domain, rest sourced from reference TRBV28 and TRBJ2-7, is DVKVTQSSRYLVKRTGEKVFLECVQDMDHENMFWYRQDPGLGLRLIYFSYDVKMKEKGDIPEGYSVSREKKERFSLILESASTNQTSMYLCASSFVGGGLPYEQYFGPGTRLTVT.

This rearrangement joins TRBV5-4 to TRBJ2-7; D ambiguous. This CDR3 comprises 15 residues. The germline V gene encodes CDR1 SGHNT and CDR2 YYREEE (reference sequence). V dropped 2 bases and J dropped 6 bases, with 18 bases sitting between them. CDR3 in DNA: TGTGCCAGCAGCTTTTCCTCGACTGGCCACCTCGAGCAGTACTTC. Translated, it gives CASSFSSTGHLEQYF.

The chain is built from TRBV6-5 and TRBJ1-1, with D unresolved. V shed 4 bases and J shed 0 bases, with 12 bases lying between them. The CDR3 spans 15 residues. CDR1 is MNHEY, CDR2 SVGAGI, per germline. The CDR3 sequence: CASSWRARLNTEAFF. Here the CDR3 DNA reads TGTGCCAGCAGTTGGCGGGCAAGGCTGAACACTGAAGCTTTCTTT.

The genes are TRBV15 and TRBJ1-2, with 8 bases aligning to TRBD1. After removal of 1 base from V and 4 bases from J, the junction contained 11 bases not matched to a gene. Germline assignment: CDR1 LNHNV and CDR2 YYDKDF (reference sequence). The CDR3 has 17 amino acids. CDR3 sequence: CATSRAVADRASYGYTF. CDR3 sequence (DNA): TGTGCCACCAGCAGAGCGGTGGCGGACAGGGCGAGCTATGGCTACACCTTC.

This chain uses TRBV5-1 with TRBJ2-1; 10 bases fit TRBD2. Looked up from germline, CDR1 is SGHRS and CDR2 is YFSETQ. The CDR3 consists of 15 residues. J lost 6 bases, V lost 2 bases, and 5 bases had no gene match. CDR3 DNA: TGCGCCAGCAGCTTAGAACTAGCGGGACCCAATGAGCAGTTCTTC. It encodes CASSLELAGPNEQFF.

This rearrangement joins TRBV7-2 to TRBJ1-5, with D possibly TRBD1 on 5 matching bases. The length of the CDR3 is 18 residues. V lost 2 bases and J 0 bases, leaving 17 bases between the germline ends. Germline V gene sequence: CDR1 SGHTA, CDR2 FQGNSA. CDR3 DNA sequence: TGTGCCAGCAGCTTAAGGGGAGGTGGGGACCGTAGCAATCAGCCCCAGCATTTT. Its translation is CASSLRGGGDRSNQPQHF.

The chain has TRBV5-6 and TRBJ2-1; 10 positions agree with TRBD2. The V gene end was trimmed by 6 bases and the J gene end by 8 bases; junction bases not matched to a gene: 8. The CDR3 runs 14 residues. The germline gives CDR1 SGHDT, CDR2 YYEEEE. The CDR3 nucleotides read TGTGCCAGCACCCAGCGGGGGGGCCGAGATGAGCAGTTCTTC. Translated, it gives CASTQRGGRDEQFF.

Details on this clone: Here the CDR3 omits its conserved ending phenylalanine or tryptophan, so a read error is the likely source. The limits of the CDR3 on the DNA are not certain, so only TCRdb's listed CDR3 is given. The rearrangement uses TRBV9 and TRBJ1-4; the table assigns TRBD1, which was not confirmed against the DNA. CDR1 and CDR2 from the germline V gene are SGDLS and YYNGEE. The CDR3 length equals 9 residues, ends included. CDR3 in amino acids: CASSVVARG.

The chain has TRBV5-1 and TRBJ1-1; D perhaps matches TRBD1 (5 bases). The germline gives CDR1 SGHRS, CDR2 YFSETQ. Trimming removed 4 bases at V and 4 bases at J, with 8 bases between. CDR3 length equals 12 residues. CDR3 sequence (DNA): TGCGCCAGCAGCAGGGGTGGCACTGAAGCTTTCTTT. It is translated as CASSRGGTEAFF. Full variable domain (outside the CDR3, taken from reference TRBV5-1 and TRBJ1-1): KAGVTQTPRYLIKTRGQQVTLSCSPISGHRSVSWYQQTPGQGLQFLFEYFSETQRNKGNFPGRFSGRQFSNSRSEMNVSTLELGDSALYLCASSRGGTEAFFGQGTRLTVV.

This chain joins TRBV28 and TRBJ1-1; no clear D. The CDR3 is 13 amino acids. Germline CDR1 MDHEN, CDR2 SYDVKM. Deletions cut 2 bases from V and 1 base from J, with 5 bases between. Here the CDR3 DNA reads TGTGCCAGCAGTTTAACAGAGAACACTGAAGCTTTCTTT. Translating gives CASSLTENTEAFF.

This clone was picked up one time. The rearrangement uses TRBV10-3 and TRBJ2-5, with 9 bases fitting TRBD1. Germline V gene data show CDR1 as ENHRY and CDR2 as SYGVKD. The CDR3 spans 16 residues. Trimming removed 0 bases from V and 5 bases from J; junction bases left unmatched: 7. As DNA, the CDR3 is TGTGCCATCAGTGAGTCACAGGGGGCTATGGGGGAGACCCAGTACTTC. Protein: CAISESQGAMGETQYF.

The chain combines TRBV4-1 with TRBJ1-2, with 7 bases aligning to TRBD1. The V gene's germline CDR1 is MGHRA and CDR2 YSYEKL. V gave up 6 bases and J gave up 2 bases; unmatched junction bases: 3. This CDR3 spans 13 amino acids. CDR3 region: CASRPGQNYGYTF. The CDR3 nucleotides are TGCGCCAGCAGACCGGGACAGAACTATGGCTACACCTTC.

This chain joins TRBV5-1 and TRBJ2-5, with 8 positions matching TRBD2. TRBJ2-7 explains the end of the DNA better; the J call may be wrong. This CDR3 is 15 amino acids long. From germline, CDR1 is SGHRS and CDR2 YFSETQ. CDR3 protein: CASSLGGSGTYEQYF. The CDR3 region has the DNA TGCGCCAGCAGCTTGGGAGGTAGCGGGACTTACGAGCAGTACTTC.

In DNA form, the CDR3 reads TGTGCCAGCAGCTTCCAATCCTCTTCCTACTACGAGCAGTACTTC. It specifies CASSFQSSSYYEQYF. V gene TRBV7-8 combines with J gene TRBJ2-7; D gene unclear. Trimming pared 3 bases from V and 3 bases from J, leaving 15 bases between. Germline CDR1 is SGHVS and CDR2 is FQNEAQ. This CDR3 has 15 residues.

The chain couples TRBV5-1 to TRBJ2-3; D possibly corresponds to TRBD1 (6 bases). From germline, CDR1 is SGHRS and CDR2 YFSETQ. V dropped 4 bases and J dropped 3 bases, with 18 bases sitting between them. The CDR3 consists of 16 residues. The CDR3 bases are TGCGCCAGCAGCCCTGGGGGCAGGGGAAGGACAGATACGCAGTATTTT. Translation: CASSPGGRGRTDTQYF. The complete variable domain, with remaining parts taken from reference TRBV5-1 and TRBJ2-3, reads KAGVTQTPRYLIKTRGQQVTLSCSPISGHRSVSWYQQTPGQGLQFLFEYFSETQRNKGNFPGRFSGRQFSNSRSEMNVSTLELGDSALYLCASSPGGRGRTDTQYFGPGTRLTVL.

V gene TRBV6-1 combines with J gene TRBJ2-5; no definite D call. This CDR3 comprises 14 residues. V shed 1 base and J shed 6 bases, with 12 bases lying between them. Germline CDR1 reads MNHNS; CDR2 reads SASEGT. CDR3 protein: CASSEEARSKTQYF. The CDR3 nucleotides read TGTGCCAGCAGTGAAGAGGCTAGGTCGAAGACCCAGTACTTC.

This chain uses TRBV19 with TRBJ2-3; 8 bases match TRBD1. The V gene end was trimmed by 9 bases and the J gene end by 3 bases; junction bases not matched to a gene: 5. CDR1 is LNHDA and CDR2 is SQIVND in the germline V gene (reference sequence). This CDR3 comprises 13 residues. The CDR3 DNA reads TGTGCCAGCGGACAGGGTGGGACAGATACGCAGTATTTT. This codes for CASGQGGTDTQYF.

The V call is TRBV7-2, the J call TRBJ2-7; D uncertain. Per germline, CDR1 SGHTA and CDR2 FQGNSA. The CDR3 has 12 amino acids. V lost 4 bases and J lost 2, with 6 bases in between. CDR3 nucleotide sequence: TGTGCCAGCAGCTCCCGAGCCTACGAGCAGTACTTC. Amino acid sequence: CASSSRAYEQYF. Drawing the rest from reference TRBV7-2 and TRBJ2-7, the complete variable domain is GAGVSQSPSNKVTEKGKDVELRCDPISGHTALYWYRQSLGQGLEFLIYFQGNSAPDKSGLPSDRFSAERTGGSVSTLTIQRTQQEDSAVYLCASSSRAYEQYFGPGTRLTVT.

This chain joins TRBV5-1 and TRBJ2-3, with TRBD1 matching over 11 bases. In germline, CDR1 is SGHRS, CDR2 YFSETQ. V lost 0 bases, J lost 2 bases, and 5 bases stayed unmatched. CDR3 length: 17 residues. CDR3 residues: CASSLGRTGGITDTQYF. CDR3 nucleotides: TGCGCCAGCAGCTTGGGAAGGACAGGGGGCATCACAGATACGCAGTATTTT.